The 18 T cell receptor beta chains below all came from one sample that was sequenced in a study of blood T cell repertoires in COVID-19. Using immunoSEQ multiplex PCR, the repertoire was profiled, and TCRdb retains in-frame clones only, with some absent. The repertoire holds about 72,000 clones, roughly 82% seen once, with about 17% in the top ten. Sequenced material: peripheral blood. These receptors were obtained from a human donor in a cohort sampled during active COVID-19.

This sequence joins TRBV5-4 and TRBJ2-7; D gene uncertain. The length of the CDR3 is 16 residues. Germline V gives CDR1 SGHNT, CDR2 YYREEE (reference sequence). V gave up 1 base and J gave up 2 bases, with 16 bases separating them. Here the CDR3 DNA reads TGTGCCAGCAGCTTGAGAGCGCGGCACACAACCTACGAGCAGTACTTC. Translating it yields CASSLRARHTTYEQYF.

The rearrangement joins TRBV6-2 or TRBV6-3 to TRBJ2-7; D possibly corresponds to TRBD2 (6 bases). Per the germline V gene, CDR1 is MNHEY and CDR2 is SVGEGT. Trimming removed 6 bases from V and 6 bases from J, with 18 bases in between. The CDR3 runs to 14 residues. This CDR3 reads CASSLPNQGGEQYF. In DNA, the CDR3 is TGTGCCAGCAGCCTCCCCAACCAGGGAGGCGAGCAGTACTTC.

This chain joins TRBV18 and TRBJ2-3; 9 nucleotides line up with TRBD1. The germline CDR1 and CDR2 sequences are KGHSH and LQKENI. After removal of 3 bases from V and 6 bases from J, the junction contained 13 bases not matched to a gene. This CDR3 is 17 amino acids long. The CDR3 sequence is CASSPLRVTGGFDTQYF. Written as DNA, the CDR3 is TGTGCCAGCTCACCGCTTCGGGTAACAGGGGGCTTTGATACGCAGTATTTT. The full variable domain, its missing parts supplied by reference TRBV18 and TRBJ2-3, is NAGVMQNPRHLVRRRGQEARLRCSPMKGHSHVYWYRQLPEEGLKFMVYLQKENIIDESGMPKERFSAEFPKEGPSILRIQQVVRGDSAAYFCASSPLRVTGGFDTQYFGPGTRLTVL.

The genes are TRBV24-1 and TRBJ1-1, with D maybe TRBD1 (5 bases). The CDR3 totals 15 residues. V was pared by 9 bases and J by 1 base, with 17 bases between. CDR1 KGHDR and CDR2 SFDVKD come from the germline V gene. Here the CDR3 reads CATHLFRQRNTEAFF. In nucleotides, the CDR3 is TGTGCCACCCACCTTTTCCGACAGAGGAACACTGAAGCTTTCTTT.

The V gene is TRBV15, the J gene TRBJ1-2; D perhaps matches TRBD1 (6 bases). This CDR3 is built from 16 residues. Germline V gene lookup returns CDR1 LNHNV and CDR2 YYDKDF (reference sequence). V was cut by 0 bases and J by 4 bases, with 15 bases left in between. CDR3 coding DNA: TGTGCCACCAGCAGAGATTGGGGGGGCTCGGGCTATGGCTACACCTTC. Its translation is CATSRDWGGSGYGYTF.

The chain recombines TRBV13 with TRBJ1-5; D is perhaps TRBD1 (5 bases). CDR1 and CDR2 from the germline V gene are PRHDT and FYEKMQ (reference sequence). V shed 2 bases and J shed 4 bases, with 9 bases lying between them. The CDR3 spans 14 residues. The CDR3 nucleotides are TGTGCCAGCAGCTTAAGGGGCGGTAATCAGCCCCAGCATTTT. Encoded protein: CASSLRGGNQPQHF.

CDR3 bases: TGTGCCAGCAGTTTAGGGGGGACCACAGATACGCAGTATTTT. It translates to CASSLGGTTDTQYF. This chain connects TRBV27 to TRBJ2-3; weak D call: TRBD2 (6 bases). With 2 bases removed from V and 2 bases from J, the gap between germline ends came to 8 bases. Germline V gives CDR1 MNHEY, CDR2 SMNVEV (reference sequence). There are 14 residues in the CDR3.

The chain links TRBV18 to TRBJ2-1; 10 nucleotides agree with TRBD1. The V gene's germline CDR1 is KGHSH and CDR2 LQKENI. The CDR3 totals 14 residues. The V segment lost 6 bases and the J segment 10 bases; nucleotides outside the gene matches: 9. The CDR3, as DNA: TGTGCCAGCTCGGGACAGGGGCCCCTCTCGGAGCAGTTCTTC. It is translated as CASSGQGPLSEQFF.

The rearrangement links TRBV19 to TRBJ2-5; 8 bases are shared with TRBD2. V shed 4 bases, J shed 1 base, and the junction held 8 bases outside the gene matches. CDR1 is LNHDA, CDR2 SQIVND, per germline (reference sequence). This CDR3 comprises 16 residues. In DNA, the CDR3 is TGTGCCAGTAGTAGAGACCGGGGGGGGACCCAAGAGACCCAGTACTTC. This sequence encodes CASSRDRGGTQETQYF.

The chain uses TRBV6-5 and TRBJ1-1, with D unresolved. Germline CDR1 is MNHEY and CDR2 is SVGAGI. CDR3 length equals 13 residues. Trimming left V 6 bases short and J 3 bases short, with 11 bases between. This CDR3 is CASRRNRDTEAFF. CDR3 in DNA: TGTGCCAGCAGAAGAAACCGGGACACTGAAGCTTTCTTT.

The chain uses TRBV18 and TRBJ1-2; 9 bases agree with TRBD1. The V gene's germline CDR1 is KGHSH and CDR2 LQKENI. This CDR3 has 15 residues. J was trimmed by 5 bases and V by 4 bases; bases with no gene match: 8. In DNA form, the CDR3 reads TGTGCCAGCTCACTCAACCTGGGACAGGGTTATGGCTACACCTTC. Its translation is CASSLNLGQGYGYTF.

This chain connects TRBV20-1 to TRBJ1-1; D is perhaps TRBD1 (5 bases). The CDR3 extends over 14 amino acids. Trimming removed 3 bases from V and 0 bases from J, with 11 bases in between. Germline CDR1 is DFQATT and CDR2 is SNEGSKA (reference sequence). CDR3 in DNA: TGCAGTGCTAGTATTCCAGGGATGAACACTGAAGCTTTCTTT. Protein sequence: CSASIPGMNTEAFF.

The genes are TRBV7-9 and TRBJ1-4; D uncertain. Germline CDR1 reads SEHNR; CDR2 reads FQNEAQ (reference sequence). The CDR3 extends over 12 amino acids. Trimming took 6 bases from V and 8 from J, leaving 10 bases between them. Here the CDR3 reads CASRGWEEKLFF. The CDR3 DNA reads TGTGCCAGCAGGGGGTGGGAGGAAAAACTGTTTTTT.

This clone was observed a single time. The chain employs TRBV18 and TRBJ2-5; TRBD1 aligns across 8 bases. V was clipped by 3 bases and J by 5 bases; unmatched bases: 8. The CDR3 has 15 amino acids. The V gene's germline CDR1 is KGHSH and CDR2 LQKENI. CDR3 sequence (DNA): TGTGCCAGCTCACCCGGACAGGGAGGTTGGGAGACCCAGTACTTC. It specifies CASSPGQGGWETQYF.

J is TRBJ1-1 and V is TRBV19; TRBD1 is a possible D gene (5 bases). V was pared by 6 bases and J by 3 bases, with 17 bases between. CDR1 and CDR2 (germline): LNHDA, SQIVND (reference sequence). The CDR3 extends over 15 amino acids. The CDR3 region is CASRPPGVADTEAFF. For the CDR3, the DNA is TGTGCCAGTAGACCTCCGGGGGTTGCCGACACTGAAGCTTTCTTT. The full variable domain, in which reference TRBV19 and TRBJ1-1 provide the parts outside the CDR3, is DGGITQSPKYLFRKEGQNVTLSCEQNLNHDAMYWYRQDPGQGLRLIYYSQIVNDFQKGDIAEGYSVSREKKESFPLTVTSAQKNPTAFYLCASRPPGVADTEAFFGQGTRLTVV.

The CDR3 nucleotides are TGTGCCACCCGAGAGACGACAGGGACTGGAAACACCATATATTTT. Protein product: CATRETTGTGNTIYF. J is TRBJ1-3 and V is TRBV19; 7 bases are a match to TRBD1. This CDR3 has 15 residues. CDR1 and CDR2 (germline): LNHDA, SQIVND (reference sequence). The junction had 11 bases not matched to a gene; V was cut back by 10 bases and J by 2 bases. Variable domain in full (rest from reference TRBV19 and TRBJ1-3): DGGITQSPKYLFRKEGQNVTLSCEQNLNHDAMYWYRQDPGQGLRLIYYSQIVNDFQKGDIAEGYSVSREKKESFPLTVTSAQKNPTAFYLCATRETTGTGNTIYFGEGSWLTVV.

This clone occurred a few times. The CDR3 here is CASSLRQAYGYTF. The CDR3 DNA follows: TGTGCCAGCAGCTTGCGGCAGGCCTATGGCTACACCTTC. The rearrangement joins TRBV5-4 to TRBJ1-2, with D unresolved. Per the germline V gene, CDR1 is SGHNT and CDR2 is YYREEE (reference sequence). The V and J ends lost 1 base and 4 bases respectively, with 8 bases between them. This CDR3 has 13 residues.

J is TRBJ1-1 and V is TRBV5-1, with 10 nucleotides matching TRBD1. V was pared by 4 bases and J by 2 bases, with 11 bases of the junction left unmatched. The germline V gene encodes CDR1 SGHRS and CDR2 YFSETQ. The CDR3 runs to 17 residues. In DNA, the CDR3 is TGCGCCAGCAGCGAGACAGGGGGCTCGGTGATAAACACTGAAGCTTTCTTT. Its protein is CASSETGGSVINTEAFF.